A single sample is the source of the 21 T cell receptor beta chains below, sequenced in a study of identical twins. TCRdb fed the 5' RACE reads into MiXCR, producing one record per CDR3 protein. Among approximately 700,000 distinct CDR3 sequences listed, over 5% were seen once. The sample consisted of naive T cells sorted from blood. The receptors come from a man between 18 and 29 years old in good health.

This clonotype came up a few times. The chain is built from TRBV19 and TRBJ1-5; D not certain. The CDR3 consists of 14 residues. V was trimmed by 1 base and J by 3 bases, leaving 7 bases between them. The germline CDR1 and CDR2 sequences are LNHDA and SQIVND (reference sequence). CDR3 nucleotide sequence: TGTGCCAGTAGTATAGGTCCGAACAATCAGCCCCAGCATTTT. This sequence encodes CASSIGPNNQPQHF.

The chain recombines TRBV19 with TRBJ2-1, with TRBD1 identical over 8 bases. CDR1 is LNHDA and CDR2 is SQIVND in the germline V gene (reference sequence). The V segment lost 11 bases and the J segment 8 bases; nucleotides outside the gene matches: 8. The CDR3 loop spans 12 amino acids. This CDR3 reads CAAYRGSDEQFF. The DNA of the CDR3 is TGTGCCGCCTACAGGGGGTCGGATGAGCAGTTCTTC.

This clonotype was detected many times. The chain combines TRBV5-1 with TRBJ1-1, with TRBD1 identical over 8 bases. Germline V gene data show CDR1 as SGHRS and CDR2 as YFSETQ. CDR3 length: 15 residues. J lost 1 base, V lost 6 bases, and 8 bases had no gene match. CDR3 region: CASMYRQGTNTEAFF. The CDR3 region has the DNA TGCGCCAGCATGTATAGACAGGGGACGAACACTGAAGCTTTCTTT.

This clonotype has more than one count but fewer than ten. This rearrangement joins TRBV13 to TRBJ2-5; the D call may be TRBD1 or TRBD2 (5 bases each). V was clipped by 5 bases and J by 7 bases, with 11 bases between them. Germline CDR1 and CDR2: PRHDT and FYEKMQ (reference sequence). The CDR3 sequence is 12 residues long. CDR3 amino acids: CASSRGPGTQYF. As DNA, the CDR3 is TGTGCCAGCAGCCGGGGACCGGGGACCCAGTACTTC.

This clonotype appeared many times. This chain uses TRBV5-5 with TRBJ2-1; the match to TRBD2 covers 9 bases. J was trimmed by 10 bases and V by 4 bases; bases with no gene match: 15. Germline loops: CDR1 SGHKS, CDR2 YYEKEE (reference sequence). CDR3 size: 16 residues. The CDR3 loop is CASSITGLASSREQFF. CDR3 sequence (DNA): TGTGCCAGCAGCATTACGGGACTAGCCTCCTCCCGGGAGCAGTTCTTC.

This clonotype was seen at least ten times. The gene calls are TRBV5-4 and TRBJ2-3; D is perhaps TRBD2 (5 bases). With 0 bases removed from V and 0 bases from J, the gap between germline ends came to 8 bases. The V gene's germline CDR1 is SGHNT and CDR2 YYREEE (reference sequence). The CDR3 consists of 15 residues. CDR3 nucleotides: TGTGCCAGCAGCTTGGGGGCGGGTAGCACAGATACGCAGTATTTT. Translated, it gives CASSLGAGSTDTQYF. The whole variable domain, remainder taken from reference TRBV5-4 and TRBJ2-3, is ETGVTQSPTHLIKTRGQQVTLRCSSQSGHNTVSWYQQALGQGPQFIFQYYREEENGRGNFPPRFSGLQFPNYSSELNVNALELDDSALYLCASSLGAGSTDTQYFGPGTRLTVL.

This clonotype was picked up a small number of times. The chain carries TRBV5-6 and TRBJ1-1; D possibly corresponds to TRBD1 (5 bases). The ends were cut back, 0 bases at V and 4 bases at J, with 10 bases in the middle. The CDR3 extends over 14 amino acids. From germline, CDR1 is SGHDT and CDR2 YYEEEE. Here the CDR3 reads CASSLGFGGTEAFF. The CDR3 DNA reads TGTGCCAGCAGCTTGGGGTTTGGGGGCACTGAAGCTTTCTTT.

The sample holds many counts of this clonotype. The rearrangement joins TRBV12-3 or TRBV12-4 to TRBJ2-7, with D perhaps being TRBD1 or TRBD2 (5 bases each). The CDR3 is 14 amino acids. V was cut by 4 bases and J by 2 bases, with 12 bases left in between. CDR3 loop: CASSSTGRTYEQYV. DNA of the CDR3: TGTGCCAGCAGTTCAACGGGACGGACCTACGAGCAGTACGTC.

The chain carries TRBV6-5 and TRBJ2-7; 9 positions agree with TRBD1. V shed 1 base, J shed 4 bases, and the junction held 14 bases outside the gene matches. Germline CDR1 is MNHEY and CDR2 is SVGAGI. This CDR3 has 18 amino acids. The DNA of the CDR3 is TGTGCCAGCAGTTACTTGAGGCATGGGGACAGGGAAAGGTACGAGCAGTACTTC. Residues: CASSYLRHGDRERYEQYF.

This clonotype was detected only a few times. The chain employs TRBV20-1 and TRBJ1-2; possibly TRBD1 for D (5 bases). The CDR3 runs to 13 residues. V was cut by 6 bases and J by 8 bases, with 19 bases left in between. Germline V CDR1 and CDR2: DFQATT, SNEGSKA (reference sequence). DNA of the CDR3: TGCAGTGCCAAGCCAGAACAGGCCTGGGGCTACACCTTC. Translated, it gives CSAKPEQAWGYTF.

There are many counts of this clonotype. The J gene is TRBJ2-1, the V gene TRBV5-1, with TRBD2 identical over 11 bases. V trimming: 4 bases; J trimming: 9 bases; junction bases outside the gene matches: 6. Germline CDR1 and CDR2: SGHRS and YFSETQ. The CDR3 has 14 residues. The CDR3 DNA reads TGCGCCAGCAGCGGAATGACTAGCGGGACTGAGCAGTTCTTC. Translating it yields CASSGMTSGTEQFF. Supplemented by reference TRBV5-1 and TRBJ2-1, the full variable domain reads KAGVTQTPRYLIKTRGQQVTLSCSPISGHRSVSWYQQTPGQGLQFLFEYFSETQRNKGNFPGRFSGRQFSNSRSEMNVSTLELGDSALYLCASSGMTSGTEQFFGPGTRLTVL.

This clonotype was observed at least ten times. The chain joins TRBV7-2 to TRBJ2-7; maybe TRBD2 (6 bases). The germline V gene has CDR1 SGHTA and CDR2 FQGNSA. The CDR3 spans 15 residues. Trimming stripped 1 base from V and 5 bases from J, with 15 bases between. The CDR3 reads CASSLDGGATNEQYV. The DNA of the CDR3 is TGTGCCAGCAGCTTAGACGGGGGAGCGACAAACGAGCAGTACGTC.

This clonotype was counted at least ten times. CDR3 DNA sequence: TGTGCCAGCAGCTATCAGACAGGGAGTGGCTATGGCTACACCTTC. This sequence encodes CASSYQTGSGYGYTF. The chain carries TRBV5-4 and TRBJ1-2; 7 bases agree with TRBD1. Trimming removed 3 bases from V and 4 bases from J; junction bases left unmatched: 9. The CDR3 runs to 15 residues. In germline, CDR1 is SGHNT, CDR2 YYREEE (reference sequence).

This chain links TRBV5-5 with TRBJ1-2; tentative D call: TRBD1 (5 bases). V was clipped by 0 bases and J by 7 bases, with 16 bases between them. The length of the CDR3 is 15 residues. CDR1 and CDR2 (germline): SGHKS, YYEKEE (reference sequence). CDR3 amino acids: CASSLEGTQAAGYTF. The DNA of the CDR3 is TGTGCCAGCAGCTTGGAGGGTACACAGGCGGCTGGCTACACCTTC.

This clonotype has ten or more counts. The chain's CDR3 is CASSGLAEQFF. The CDR3 DNA is TGTGCCAGCAGTGGCCTGGCCGAGCAGTTCTTC. The chain employs TRBV27 and TRBJ2-1; D call uncertain. The CDR3 is made up of 11 amino acids. Germline values: CDR1 MNHEY, CDR2 SMNVEV (reference sequence). The V gene lost 5 bases and the J gene lost 10 bases, with 9 bases spanning the gap.

This clonotype was picked up many times. The chain is built from TRBV7-2 and TRBJ1-6; 10 bases map to TRBD1. Germline CDR1 reads SGHTA; CDR2 reads FQGNSA. This CDR3 is 16 amino acids long. V dropped 2 bases and J dropped 9; count of bases not matched to a gene: 7. The CDR3 protein is CASSLMTGGRSSPLHF. DNA of the CDR3: TGTGCCAGCAGCTTAATGACAGGGGGCCGGAGTTCACCCCTCCACTTT.

The chain combines TRBV11-2 with TRBJ2-1; 8 bases are shared with TRBD2. After removal of 7 bases from V and 4 bases from J, the junction contained 12 bases not matched to a gene. The germline CDR1 and CDR2 sequences are SGHAT and FQNNGV. The CDR3 extends over 16 amino acids. For the CDR3, the DNA is TGTGCCAGCACCCAAGGCGGGAGGACCTCATACAATGAGCAGTTCTTC. Protein product: CASTQGGRTSYNEQFF.

The sample holds many counts of this clonotype. The CDR3 region is CSVEELAFNTDTQYF. CDR3 bases: TGCAGCGTTGAAGAACTAGCGTTTAACACAGATACGCAGTATTTT. The chain couples TRBV29-1 to TRBJ2-3; 7 bases are shared with TRBD2. With V trimmed by 0 bases and J by 2 bases, 5 bases remained unmatched. Germline-derived CDR1 and CDR2 are SQVTM and ANQGSEA. The CDR3 covers 15 residues.

This clonotype was observed many times. The V gene is TRBV6-1, the J gene TRBJ2-5, with 10 bases matching TRBD2. J was trimmed by 5 bases and V by 10 bases; bases with no gene match: 13. There are 15 residues in the CDR3. CDR1 and CDR2 from the germline V gene are MNHNS and SASEGT. The CDR3 DNA follows: TGTGCCACCTATCTTTCAGCTAGCGGGAGTGAGACCCAGTACTTC. Protein: CATYLSASGSETQYF.

This clonotype was seen many times. The V gene is TRBV12-3 or TRBV12-4, the J gene TRBJ1-4; no clear D gene. Deletions cut 1 base from V and 3 bases from J, with 9 bases between. The CDR3 totals 15 residues. For the CDR3, the DNA is TGTGCCAGCAGTTTAGGGGCAGGTGCTAATGAAAAACTGTTTTTT. Translating it yields CASSLGAGANEKLFF.

In this sample, this clonotype turned up many times. The chain is built from TRBV7-2 and TRBJ2-1; TRBD2 matches 10 bases. CDR3 size: 14 residues. Per the germline V gene, CDR1 is SGHTA and CDR2 is FQGNSA. The J segment lost 9 bases and the V segment lost 4 bases, leaving 6 bases of the junction unmatched. CDR3 residues: CASSWASGRVEQFF. The DNA for the CDR3 is TGTGCCAGCAGCTGGGCTAGCGGGAGAGTTGAGCAGTTCTTC.